One and the same sample provided the 16 T cell receptor beta chains below, sequenced in a study of blood T cell repertoires in COVID-19. Assay: immunoSEQ multiplex PCR; the TCRdb copy retains only in-frame clones and omits some. The sample gives fewer than 350,000 clones, 75% to 90% of which show up once; 8% to 10% is in the top ten. The sample consisted of PBMCs or T cells enriched from blood (not recorded which). All receptors come from a woman aged 40 to 50 who had recovered from COVID-19.

The CDR3 here is CASSTRTGYNEQFF. The CDR3 nucleotides read TGTGCCAGCAGCACCCGGACAGGCTACAATGAGCAGTTCTTC. This rearrangement joins TRBV21-1 to TRBJ2-1; whether TRBD1, the table's D call, matches the DNA was not checked. TRBV21-1 is deemed a pseudogene. This CDR3 has 14 amino acids.

The chain recombines TRBV28 with TRBJ1-4; no definite D call. Germline values: CDR1 MDHEN, CDR2 SYDVKM. V gave up 6 bases and J gave up 6 bases, with 17 bases separating them. This CDR3 has 15 amino acids. DNA for the CDR3: TGTGCCAGCAGCCCGGCCCCAGGAGGTCATGAAAAACTGTTTTTT. It specifies CASSPAPGGHEKLFF.

The chain couples TRBV29-1 to TRBJ2-2; D is undetermined. Trimming pared 4 bases from V and 5 bases from J, leaving 8 bases between. CDR3 size: 12 residues. In germline, CDR1 is SQVTM, CDR2 ANQGSEA. CDR3 DNA: TGCAGCGTTGGAGAGCGAACCGGGGAGCTGTTTTTT. Its protein product is CSVGERTGELFF.

The chain is built from TRBV27 and TRBJ2-7; 12 bases line up with TRBD2. J lost 4 bases, V lost 4 bases, and 14 bases had no gene match. This CDR3 contains 18 residues. Germline CDR1 and CDR2: MNHEY and SMNVEV (reference sequence). CDR3 nucleotide sequence: TGTGCCAGCAGTTCCAGACTAGCGGGAGAGCTAACTCTTTACGAGCAGTACTTC. Amino acid sequence: CASSSRLAGELTLYEQYF.

The rearrangement joins TRBV6-1 to TRBJ2-1; 11 nucleotides agree with TRBD2. Germline-derived CDR1 and CDR2 are MNHNS and SASEGT. Trimming cost V 4 bases and J 5 bases; bases outside gene matches: 7. CDR3 length equals 16 residues. CDR3 in amino acids: CASSVLAGGLDNEQFF. The CDR3 DNA reads TGTGCCAGCAGTGTTCTAGCGGGGGGCTTAGACAATGAGCAGTTCTTC.

This sequence joins TRBV28 and TRBJ1-2, with a tentative D call TRBD1 (6 bases). Per the germline V gene, CDR1 is MDHEN and CDR2 is SYDVKM. The CDR3 spans 15 residues. V shed 2 bases and J shed 2 bases, with 12 bases lying between them. CDR3 nucleotide sequence: TGTGCCAGCAGTTTACTTGGGACACGGAACTATGGCTACACCTTC. It encodes CASSLLGTRNYGYTF.

This clone was recorded a few times. Written as DNA, the CDR3 is TGTGCCAGCAGCCAGGACAGGGTCAGCAATCAGCCCCAGCATTTT. Translated, it gives CASSQDRVSNQPQHF. The chain has TRBV2 and TRBJ1-5; TRBD1 agrees at 8 bases. CDR1 and CDR2 from the germline V gene are SNHLY and FYNNEI. V dropped 6 bases and J dropped 1; count of bases not matched to a gene: 5. CDR3 length equals 15 residues.

This sequence joins TRBV11-3 and TRBJ2-5, with 7 bases that match TRBD2. Germline V lookup: CDR1 SGHNT, CDR2 YENEEA. V lost 4 bases, J lost 4 bases, and 6 bases stayed unmatched. There are 14 residues in the CDR3. The CDR3 DNA reads TGTGCCAGCAGCTATACTAGCGTCGGAGAGACCCAGTACTTC. Translating gives CASSYTSVGETQYF. The full variable domain, in which reference TRBV11-3 and TRBJ2-5 provide the parts outside the CDR3, is EAGVVQSPRYKIIEKKQPVAFWCNPISGHNTLYWYLQNLGQGPELLIRYENEEAVDDSQLPKDRFSAERLKGVDSTLKIQPAELGDSAVYLCASSYTSVGETQYFGPGTRLLVL.

The chain has TRBV15 and TRBJ1-2; D is unclear. Germline lookup yields CDR1 LNHNV and CDR2 YYDKDF (reference sequence). The CDR3 runs to 15 residues. Trimming stripped 0 bases from V and 4 bases from J, with 12 bases between. In DNA form, the CDR3 reads TGTGCCACCAGCAGAGATAACGGGGTATCCTATGGCTACACCTTC. Protein sequence: CATSRDNGVSYGYTF.

This chain links TRBV12-3 or TRBV12-4 with TRBJ1-2, with a tentative D call TRBD1 (5 bases). The CDR3 runs to 13 residues. V was clipped by 2 bases and J by 7 bases, with 11 bases between them. CDR3 DNA sequence: TGTGCCAGCAGTTTAAACCAGGGCTTTGGCTACACCTTC. It is translated as CASSLNQGFGYTF.

V is TRBV10-3 and J is TRBJ2-5; 8 positions agree with TRBD2. The CDR3 runs 15 residues. Trimming cost V 3 bases and J 4 bases; bases outside gene matches: 7. Germline V CDR1 and CDR2: ENHRY, SYGVKD. The DNA for the CDR3 is TGTGCCATCAGTGAAATAGCGGGGATTGGAGAGACCCAGTACTTC. Translation gives CAISEIAGIGETQYF.

The rearrangement links TRBV5-4 to TRBJ1-2; 9 positions match TRBD1. Germline lookup yields CDR1 SGHNT and CDR2 YYREEE (reference sequence). The V and J ends lost 4 bases and 4 bases, in that order; junction bases with no gene match: 5. This CDR3 comprises 14 residues. CDR3 protein: CASSTGDRVYGYTF. CDR3 DNA: TGTGCCAGCAGCACCGGGGACAGGGTCTATGGCTACACCTTC.

The rearrangement uses TRBV18 and TRBJ1-2; 7 bases map to TRBD1. The CDR3 runs 15 residues. Trimming cost V 5 bases and J 2 bases; bases outside gene matches: 8. Germline values: CDR1 KGHSH, CDR2 LQKENI. The CDR3 DNA reads as TGTGCCAGCTCAGAATTGAGGACAGGCAACTATGGCTACACCTTC. Translated, it gives CASSELRTGNYGYTF.

The rearrangement links TRBV2 to TRBJ2-3; TRBD1 matches 10 bases. The ends lost 6 bases at V and 3 bases at J; junction bases unmatched: 6. There are 15 residues in the CDR3. Germline loops: CDR1 SNHLY, CDR2 FYNNEI. The CDR3 spells CASSPDRGMTDTQYF. In DNA form, the CDR3 reads TGTGCCAGCAGCCCGGACAGGGGGATGACAGATACGCAGTATTTT.

The rearrangement uses TRBV7-3 and TRBJ2-1; 12 nucleotides line up with TRBD2. Unmatched junction bases numbered 7, after V lost 1 base and J lost 3 bases. The CDR3 runs 18 residues. The germline V gene has CDR1 SGHTA and CDR2 FQGTGA. DNA for the CDR3: TGTGCCAGCAGCTTAAGGGCTAGCGGGAGGGGGGACTACAATGAGCAGTTCTTC. This encodes CASSLRASGRGDYNEQFF. The whole variable domain, filled in from reference TRBV7-3 and TRBJ2-1, reads GAGVSQTPSNKVTEKGKYVELRCDPISGHTALYWYRQSLGQGPEFLIYFQGTGAADDSGLPNDRFFAVRPEGSVSTLKIQRTERGDSAVYLCASSLRASGRGDYNEQFFGPGTRLTVL.

The V and J genes are TRBV30 and TRBJ2-3; TRBD2 agrees at 9 bases. CDR1 GTSNPN and CDR2 SVGIG come from the germline V gene (reference sequence). CDR3 length equals 16 residues. V was pared by 2 bases and J by 2 bases, with 8 bases of the junction left unmatched. CDR3 DNA: TGTGCCTGGAGTCTGACTAGCGGACTCGCCACAGATACGCAGTATTTT. Residues: CAWSLTSGLATDTQYF.